This is a list of T cell receptor beta chains from one sample in a study of blood T cell repertoires in COVID-19. The repertoire was sequenced with immunoSEQ multiplex PCR; TCRdb's copy has only in-frame clones and lacks some. The table lists 75,000 to 95,000 clones, around nine tenths of them singletons. Specimen: peripheral blood. The receptors derive from a human donor in a cohort sampled during active COVID-19. Both conserved end residues are part of each CDR3. The order of the fields is J gene, clone size, D gene, V gene, CDR3 DNA, CDR3 protein. The D gene is left open where the match is weak. Where a row states a size, it is once, few, many or the class of an expanded clone; other rows omit it.

TRBJ2-3,-,TRBD2,TRBV7-2,TGTGCCAGCTCCCTAGTGGGCGGGGGGGTGACAGATACGCAGTATTTT,CASSLVGGGVTDTQYF
TRBJ1-1,-,-,TRBV7-2,TGTGCCAGCAGCTTAACCCTAACTGAAGCTTTCTTT,CASSLTLTEAFF
TRBJ1-4,-,TRBD1,TRBV11-2,TGTGCCAGCAGCGCCCGACAGGGCGCTAATGAAAAACTGTTTTTT,CASSARQGANEKLFF
TRBJ2-7,-,TRBD2,TRBV7-2,TGTGCCAGCAGCTTAGCGGGGACTAGCGGGGACGGCGAGCAGTACTTC,CASSLAGTSGDGEQYF
TRBJ2-7,-,TRBD2,TRBV19,TGTGCCAGTAGTATGCCCGGCGGGAGTCGGAACGAGCAGTACTTC,CASSMPGGSRNEQYF
TRBJ2-7,-,-,TRBV21-1,TGTGCCAGCAGCAAAGGGCAGGAAGGACAGGGGATACACGAGCAGTACTTC,CASSKGQEGQGIHEQYF
TRBJ2-7,-,TRBD2,TRBV10-3,TGTGCCATCAAGCGGGGGCTCTACGAGCAGTACTTC,CAIKRGLYEQYF
TRBJ2-1,-,TRBD2,TRBV20-1,TGCAGTGCTAGTATCCCTTATCGGGAGGGGGCCTACAATGAGCAGTTCTTC,CSASIPYREGAYNEQFF
TRBJ1-5,-,-,TRBV6-5,TGTGCCAGCAGTTACGGGCGGGGAAGTAGCAATCAGCCCCAGCATTTT,CASSYGRGSSNQPQHF
TRBJ1-2,-,TRBD1,TRBV2,TGTGCCAGCAGAATCGGACAGGGGCTTGACTATGGCTACACCTTC,CASRIGQGLDYGYTF
TRBJ2-7,-,-,TRBV27,TGTGCCAGCAGTTCCCAAACGGGCTACGAGCAGTACTTC,CASSSQTGYEQYF
TRBJ1-3,-,TRBD1,TRBV18,TGTGCCAGCTCACCGGGGACAGGCGGAAACACCATATATTTT,CASSPGTGGNTIYF
TRBJ2-1,once,-,TRBV15,TGTGCCACCAGCAGAGATTTGGGCGCGGGTAGGTTCTTC,CATSRDLGAGRFF
TRBJ2-5,-,-,TRBV10-1,TGCGCCAGCAGTGGGGCAGAGAAAGAGACCCAGTACTTC,CASSGAEKETQYF
TRBJ2-7,-,-,TRBV19,TGTGCCAGTCGCGCGGGAAAAAATTCCTACGAGCAGTACTTC,CASRAGKNSYEQYF
TRBJ2-1,-,-,TRBV29-1,TGCAGCGTTGATCCTTCCTCAGGAGGCCCGTCTGAGCAGTTCTTC,CSVDPSSGGPSEQFF
TRBJ2-1,-,TRBD2,TRBV29-1,TGCAGCGTTGAAGGCCGGTTGCGGGAGTGGAGCAATGAGCAGTTCTTC,CSVEGRLREWSNEQFF
TRBJ2-7,-,TRBD1,TRBV19,TGTGCCAGTAGGGCCCGGGACAGGGACTACGAGCAGTACTTC,CASRARDRDYEQYF
TRBJ1-5,few,-,TRBV6-5,TGTGCCAGCAGTCCGACACCCAGCAATCAGCCCCAGCATTTT,CASSPTPSNQPQHF
TRBJ2-2,-,TRBD1,TRBV4-3,TGCGCCAGCAGCCCGGACAGGGGAACCGGGGAGCTGTTTTTT,CASSPDRGTGELFF
TRBJ2-5,-,TRBD2,TRBV7-2,TGTGCCAGCAGCTCCTCTAGCGGCGGGGAGACCCAGTACTTC,CASSSSSGGETQYF
TRBJ2-1,-,TRBD1,TRBV5-1,TGCGCCAGCAGCTGGGGACAGAGCCAGTTTGATGAGCAGTTCTTC,CASSWGQSQFDEQFF
TRBJ2-5,-,TRBD2,TRBV10-3,TGTGCCATCAGTGGGGGGGGTCCGGAGACCCAGTACTTC,CAISGGGPETQYF
TRBJ1-4,-,TRBD1,TRBV7-9,TGTGCCAGCAGCCACCCGGGACAGGATGAAAAACTGTTTTTT,CASSHPGQDEKLFF
TRBJ2-2,-,TRBD2,TRBV5-1,TGCGCCAGCAGCGGACGGCTAGCGGGAGGCCCTAACACCGGGGAGCTGTTTTTT,CASSGRLAGGPNTGELFF
TRBJ2-1,-,TRBD2,TRBV11-3,TGTGCCAGCAGCCCCGGCCTAGCGGGAGGCACTGAGCAGTTCTTC,CASSPGLAGGTEQFF
TRBJ2-3,-,TRBD2,TRBV7-2,TGTGCCAGCAGCTCGAATAGCGGGGCTAGCACAGATACGCAGTATTTT,CASSSNSGASTDTQYF
TRBJ2-5,-,-,TRBV29-1,TGCAGCGTTGACCCGTCAGGCGGGGAGACCCAGTACTTC,CSVDPSGGETQYF
TRBJ2-1,-,-,TRBV12-3/TRBV12-4,TGTGCCACCGGGGACTCCCTTACCCTCGGGCAGTTCTTC,CATGDSLTLGQFF
TRBJ2-1,once,TRBD2,TRBV18,TGTGCCAGCTCACCGGGACTAGCGGAATACAATGAGCAGTTCTTC,CASSPGLAEYNEQFF
TRBJ2-7,-,TRBD1,TRBV2,TGTGCCAGCAGTGAAGTTGGGGGGACAGGGGTTGGGTTC,CASSEVGGTGVGF
TRBJ1-1,-,-,TRBV28,TGTGCCAGTCTAAACCCAACCCTAGTCTGGACTGAAGCTTTCTTT,CASLNPTLVWTEAFF
TRBJ1-3,-,-,TRBV4-1,TGCGCCAGCAGCCAAACCCAGGGCTCCTCTGGAAACACCATATATTTT,CASSQTQGSSGNTIYF
TRBJ2-5,few,-,TRBV9,TGTGCCAGCAGCCCCCGACTGCAAGAGACCCAGTACTTC,CASSPRLQETQYF
TRBJ1-1,few,TRBD1,TRBV15,TGTGCCACCAGCAGAGGCCACAGGGGGGACACTGAAGCTTTCTTT,CATSRGHRGDTEAFF
TRBJ2-3,-,TRBD2,TRBV18,TGTGCCAGCTCACCCCGACTAGCGGGGCAACCCACAGATACGCAGTATTTT,CASSPRLAGQPTDTQYF
TRBJ2-7,-,-,TRBV29-1,TGCAGCGTTGAGTCCGGGGGGCGCGAGCAGTACTTC,CSVESGGREQYF
TRBJ2-7,-,TRBD2,TRBV4-1,TGCGCCAGCAGCCGACCCTCCGGGACTAGCGGGGATACCTACGAGCAGTACTTC,CASSRPSGTSGDTYEQYF
TRBJ2-1,-,-,TRBV2,TGTGCCAGCGGCGAGGGGGATGAGCAGTTCTTC,CASGEGDEQFF
TRBJ2-2,-,TRBD2,TRBV19,TGTGCCAGTAGTCGAACTACACTAGCGGGAGTGCGGACCGGGGAGCTGTTTTTT,CASSRTTLAGVRTGELFF
TRBJ1-2,few,-,TRBV5-4,TGTGCCAGCAGCTTGGACAGGATTCGTGGCTACACCTTC,CASSLDRIRGYTF
TRBJ2-5,-,-,TRBV10-3,TGTGCCATCAGTGAGTCGGGGAGGAGTTCCGCCAGGGAGTACTTC,CAISESGRSSAREYF
TRBJ1-1,few,TRBD1,TRBV10-3,TGTGCCATCAGTTATACAGGGGGCACTGAAGCTTTCTTT,CAISYTGGTEAFF
TRBJ1-6,once,-,TRBV5-4,TGTGCCAGCAGCTTGGTTAGAGGCGGGAATAATTCACCCCTCCACTTT,CASSLVRGGNNSPLHF
TRBJ2-1,-,-,TRBV20-1,TGCAGTGCTAGTTATGGGGCCAACAATGAGCAGTTCTTC,CSASYGANNEQFF
TRBJ2-7,once,TRBD2,TRBV19,TGTGCCAGTAGGTTGACTAGCGGGAGTGACGAGCAGTACTTC,CASRLTSGSDEQYF